The next 19 T cell receptor beta chains were all read from a single sample in a study of response to subunit inactivated influenza vaccine. From the RT-PCR reads, TCRdb called clonotypes with MiXCR, one entry per CDR3 protein. The table has 500,000 or so distinct CDR3 sequences, over 9.5% seen once. This sample comprised PBMCs from blood, obtained about 40 days after vaccination. The receptors stem from a man aged 45-60 years who received an inactivated influenza vaccine.

This clonotype was seen a few times. This rearrangement joins TRBV5-1 to TRBJ1-3; possible D gene TRBD1, 5 bases. Trimming took off 0 bases at V and 2 bases at J, with 15 bases between the two ends. This CDR3 comprises 17 residues. The germline V gene encodes CDR1 SGHRS and CDR2 YFSETQ. The CDR3 sequence is CASSLGVPGLTGNTIYF. For the CDR3, the DNA is TGCGCCAGCAGCTTGGGGGTACCGGGGCTGACTGGAAACACCATATATTTT.

V is TRBV28 and J is TRBJ2-7; D unclear. This CDR3 spans 13 amino acids. V was cut by 6 bases and J by 6 bases, with 15 bases left in between. Germline CDR1 and CDR2: MDHEN and SYDVKM. The CDR3 DNA sequence: TGTGCCAGCAGCCGGACGCGCCCAAGCGAGCAGTACTTC. As protein: CASSRTRPSEQYF. Based on the CDR3 plus reference TRBV28 and TRBJ2-7, the full variable domain is DVKVTQSSRYLVKRTGEKVFLECVQDMDHENMFWYRQDPGLGLRLIYFSYDVKMKEKGDIPEGYSVSREKKERFSLILESASTNQTSMYLCASSRTRPSEQYFGPGTRLTVT.

The DNA for the CDR3 is TGTGCCAGCAGTGCAGCTAGCGTCAGCTCCTACGAGCAGTACTTC. It is translated as CASSAASVSSYEQYF. V is TRBV28 and J is TRBJ2-7; possible D gene TRBD2, 6 bases. The CDR3 consists of 15 residues. Trimming shortened V by 5 bases and J by 0 bases, and 14 bases separated the two germline ends. Germline values: CDR1 MDHEN, CDR2 SYDVKM.

There are a few counts of this clonotype. The J gene is TRBJ1-1, the V gene TRBV29-1; D is unresolved. This CDR3 region has 19 residues. Trimming stripped 2 bases from V and 3 bases from J, with 28 bases between. Germline lookup yields CDR1 SQVTM and CDR2 ANQGSEA. In nucleotides, the CDR3 is TGCAGCGTTGAAAATTATTTAGGTTACGTCCGCCAGGACGACACTGAAGCTTTCTTT. Its protein product is CSVENYLGYVRQDDTEAFF.

This clonotype has more than one count but fewer than ten. This chain joins TRBV5-1 and TRBJ2-1; D perhaps matches TRBD2 (5 bases). CDR1 is SGHRS, CDR2 YFSETQ, per germline. V was cut by 0 bases and J by 5 bases, with 12 bases left in between. This CDR3 has 15 residues. The CDR3 reads CASSLGWTGNNEQFF. CDR3 DNA sequence: TGCGCCAGCAGCTTGGGGTGGACTGGCAACAATGAGCAGTTCTTC.

In its sample, this clonotype was seen many times. The gene calls are TRBV10-3 and TRBJ1-5; D is unresolved. The CDR3 is 15 residues long. The germline V gene has CDR1 ENHRY and CDR2 SYGVKD. V was trimmed by 10 bases and J by 0 bases, leaving 16 bases between them. This chain's CDR3 is CATTITADSNQPQHF. The CDR3 bases are TGTGCCACAACTATCACGGCAGATAGCAATCAGCCCCAGCATTTT.

This sequence joins TRBV6-5 and TRBJ2-5, with D unclear. The CDR3 sequence is 17 residues long. The ends were cut back, 0 bases at V and 2 bases at J, with 16 bases in the middle. Germline V CDR1 and CDR2: MNHEY, SVGAGI. The CDR3 nucleotides are TGTGCCAGCAGTTACTCGAGCTGGGAAGCTAAGCAAGAGACCCAGTACTTC. Its translation: CASSYSSWEAKQETQYF.

This clonotype was seen a few times. The chain links TRBV6-5 to TRBJ1-1; the D is unclear. Germline V lookup: CDR1 MNHEY, CDR2 SVGAGI. Trimming left V 4 bases short and J 3 bases short, with 18 bases between. There are 16 residues in the CDR3. The CDR3 DNA reads TGTGCCAGCAGTTCGACGGGTCCGATAGGAGACACTGAAGCTTTCTTT. Protein: CASSSTGPIGDTEAFF.

The chain has TRBV7-9 and TRBJ2-1; D is unclear. The CDR3 covers 14 residues. V was trimmed by 5 bases and J by 6 bases, leaving 14 bases between them. The germline V gene has CDR1 SEHNR and CDR2 FQNEAQ (reference sequence). CDR3 coding DNA: TGTGCCAGCAGCCTGGGTAGTAAAAGCAATGAGCAGTTCTTC. Translation gives CASSLGSKSNEQFF.

V and J are TRBV24-1 and TRBJ2-2, with 9 bases identical to TRBD1. This CDR3 has 15 amino acids. V gave up 7 bases and J gave up 8 bases; unmatched junction bases: 10. Germline V gene lookup returns CDR1 KGHDR and CDR2 SFDVKD. This chain's CDR3 is CATRSNRGRNGELFF. The DNA for the CDR3 is TGTGCCACCAGATCAAACAGGGGGCGAAATGGGGAGCTGTTTTTT.

This clonotype was recorded many times. This CDR3 is missing its conserved last phenylalanine or tryptophan, likely due to a read error. No DNA is shown, since the ends of the CDR3 on it are uncertain; the CDR3 is the one TCRdb lists. The chain recombines TRBV12-3 or TRBV12-4 with TRBJ2-3; TRBD2, the D gene given by the table, was not confirmed from the DNA. The CDR3 comprises 13 residues, both ends counted. The CDR3: CASSLAGGSHVIR.

The sample holds a few counts of this clonotype. The chain employs TRBV7-6 and TRBJ2-1; 12 bases are a match to TRBD2. Trimming took 5 bases from V and 7 from J; bases not matched to a gene: 9. The CDR3 has 16 residues. Per germline, CDR1 SGHVS and CDR2 FNYEAQ. The CDR3 loop reads CASSITSGRMGNEQFF. The CDR3 DNA reads TGTGCCAGCAGCATAACTAGCGGGAGGATGGGAAATGAGCAGTTCTTC.

The V gene is TRBV6-1, the J gene TRBJ1-2, with TRBD1 identical over 8 bases. Germline V gene data show CDR1 as MNHNS and CDR2 as SASEGT. After removal of 5 bases from V and 8 bases from J, the junction contained 7 bases not matched to a gene. This CDR3 is built from 13 residues. CDR3 region: CASSPQGAGGYTF. CDR3 in DNA: TGTGCCAGCAGTCCGCAGGGGGCGGGCGGCTACACCTTC.

In its sample, this clonotype was seen a few times. The chain combines TRBV12-3 or TRBV12-4 with TRBJ2-2; perhaps TRBD2 as D (5 bases). This CDR3 spans 16 amino acids. Trimming stripped 2 bases from V and 1 base from J, with 11 bases between. The CDR3 DNA follows: TGTGCCAGCAGTTTACGCGAGCGGAGGAACACCGGGGAGCTGTTTTTT. The encoded protein is CASSLRERRNTGELFF.

This clonotype was observed a handful of times. The chain employs TRBV20-1 and TRBJ1-6; the match to TRBD1 covers 10 bases. This CDR3 has 17 residues. Trimming cost V 5 bases and J 2 bases; bases outside gene matches: 9. CDR1 is DFQATT and CDR2 is SNEGSKA in the germline V gene (reference sequence). In nucleotides, the CDR3 is TGCAGTGCTCGGACAGGGGGGGCGAGGGCCTATAATTCACCCCTCCACTTT. It yields the protein CSARTGGARAYNSPLHF.

This clonotype came up a few times. The junction departs from germline at one end; a sequencing error may be responsible. This sequence joins TRBV7-9 and TRBJ2-7; TRBD2 matches 9 bases. This CDR3 is 14 amino acids long. CDR1 and CDR2 (germline): SEHNR, FQNEAQ (reference sequence). CDR3 bases: TGTGCCACCAGCTTAGCGGGGGAGAAGTACGAGCAGTACTTC. Its translation: CATSLAGEKYEQYF.

This chain connects TRBV20-1 to TRBJ2-4; TRBD2 matches 7 bases. This CDR3 comprises 14 residues. Germline values: CDR1 DFQATT, CDR2 SNEGSKA (reference sequence). V was clipped by 7 bases and J by 5 bases; unmatched bases: 11. The CDR3 sequence is CSVLRSLAENIQYF. The CDR3, as DNA: TGCAGTGTACTTCGATCGCTAGCGGAAAACATTCAGTACTTC.

The chain uses TRBV7-2 and TRBJ2-5; 8 bases fit TRBD1. The CDR3 has 13 residues. Germline V CDR1 and CDR2: SGHTA, FQGNSA. Losses at the gene ends were 6 bases for V and 7 bases for J; bases not matched to a gene: 7. The CDR3 region is CASSLDRDGTQYF. The DNA of the CDR3 is TGTGCCAGCAGTTTGGACAGGGACGGGACCCAGTACTTC.

V gene TRBV29-1 combines with J gene TRBJ1-4; D is uncertain. Germline V gives CDR1 SQVTM, CDR2 ANQGSEA. The CDR3 has 14 amino acids. With 6 bases removed from V and 1 base from J, the gap between germline ends came to 12 bases. The CDR3 loop is CSVGGHLTNEKLFF. The CDR3 DNA reads as TGCAGCGTGGGAGGCCATCTAACTAATGAAAAACTGTTTTTT.